This section outlines one T cell receptor (beta chain) sequence together with its context. Trimming took off 7 bases at V and 7 bases at J, with 13 bases between the two ends. Germline-derived CDR1 and CDR2 are LNHDA and SQIVND (reference sequence). This CDR3 has 13 amino acids. The data were taken from a study of blood T cell repertoires in COVID-19. Turning to the study itself: Researchers got acute and convalescent COVID-19 samples from the United States, Italy and Spain. Sample material is recorded as cDNA or gDNA derived from T cells, B-cell-depleted T cells, or PBMCs.

Per the original methods: Reference gene primers were amplified, and this amplification served to estimate nucleated cell counts. Method: immunoSEQ multiplex PCR; TCRdb's copy keeps in-frame clones and lacks some. The V and J calls and clone size come from that table; D and trimming were worked out from the DNA. The repertoire holds 300,000 to 400,000 clones, roughly 90% seen once, with 4% in the top ten. J is TRBJ2-2 and V is TRBV19, with D hard to call. The sequenced sample consisted of peripheral blood. The clonotype was recovered from a woman aged 45 to 65 with active or convalescent COVID-19. The CDR3, as DNA: TGTGCCAGTACCCCGCAAGTCAGCGGGGAGCTGTTTTTT. Protein product: CASTPQVSGELFF.